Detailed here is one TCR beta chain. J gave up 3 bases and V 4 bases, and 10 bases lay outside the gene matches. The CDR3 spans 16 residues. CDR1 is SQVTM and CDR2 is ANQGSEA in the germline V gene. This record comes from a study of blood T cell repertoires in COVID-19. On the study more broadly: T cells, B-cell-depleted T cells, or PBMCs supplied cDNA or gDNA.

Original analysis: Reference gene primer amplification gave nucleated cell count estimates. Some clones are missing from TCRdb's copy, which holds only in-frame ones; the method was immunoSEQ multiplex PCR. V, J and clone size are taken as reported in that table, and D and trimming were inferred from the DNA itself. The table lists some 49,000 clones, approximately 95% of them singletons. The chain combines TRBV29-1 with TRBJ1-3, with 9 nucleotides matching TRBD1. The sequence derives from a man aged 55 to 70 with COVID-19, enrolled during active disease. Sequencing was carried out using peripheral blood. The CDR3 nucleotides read TGCAGCGTTGCGCAGGGACAGGGAACTTTTGGAAACACCATATATTTT. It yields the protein CSVAQGQGTFGNTIYF.